The 3 T cell receptor beta chains reported below all come from one sample, sequenced in a study of T cells and Merkel cell carcinoma outcomes. Sequencing used immunoSEQ multiplex PCR; TCRdb keeps in-frame clones, though not all of them. The sample has approximately 6,300 clones, roughly 80% seen once. The source material was tumor tissue from Merkel cell carcinoma. The receptors derive from a human donor with Merkel cell carcinoma.

The CDR3 region has the DNA TGTGCCACGACACTGGGGACAGGGGACTCACCCCTCCACTTT. This translates into CATTLGTGDSPLHF. This chain connects TRBV6-5 to TRBJ1-6; 10 nucleotides match TRBD1. Germline V gives CDR1 MNHEY, CDR2 SVGAGI. J gave up 10 bases and V 10 bases, and 10 bases lay outside the gene matches. The CDR3 has 14 residues.

Only one count was recorded for this clone. This chain links TRBV7-8 with TRBJ1-2; D is unclear. CDR3 size: 18 residues. Germline V gives CDR1 SGHVS, CDR2 FQNEAQ. V was clipped by 5 bases and J by 0 bases, with 22 bases between them. CDR3 coding DNA: TGTGCCAGCAGCCTGGCTGCCGGACGGACCATACCTAACTATGGCTACACCTTC. This codes for CASSLAAGRTIPNYGYTF.

V usage is TRBV19 and J usage is TRBJ1-2, with D tentatively TRBD1 (5 bases). V was pared by 5 bases and J by 8 bases, with 15 bases between. This CDR3 spans 13 amino acids. Germline V gives CDR1 LNHDA, CDR2 SQIVND (reference sequence). In DNA form, the CDR3 reads TGTGCCAGTAGTCTAGTCGGGGCTCGCGGCTACACCTTC. Its protein product is CASSLVGARGYTF.